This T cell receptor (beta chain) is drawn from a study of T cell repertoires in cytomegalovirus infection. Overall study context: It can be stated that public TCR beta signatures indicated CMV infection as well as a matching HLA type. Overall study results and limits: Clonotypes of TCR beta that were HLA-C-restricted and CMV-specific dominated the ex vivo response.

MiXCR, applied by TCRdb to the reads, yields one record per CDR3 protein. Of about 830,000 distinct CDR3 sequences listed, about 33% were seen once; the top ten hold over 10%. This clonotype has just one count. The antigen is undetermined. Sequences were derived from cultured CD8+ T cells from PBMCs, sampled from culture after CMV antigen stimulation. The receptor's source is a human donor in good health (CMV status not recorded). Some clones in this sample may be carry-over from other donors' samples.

The DNA of the CDR3 is TGTGCCAGCAGTGAATGGGGGGGGCGAGAGACCCAGTACTTC. Its translation is CASSEWGGRETQYF. This chain connects TRBV25-1 to TRBJ2-5; weak D call: TRBD2 (7 bases). Trimming took 1 base from V and 4 from J, leaving 10 bases between them. Germline CDR1 MGHDK, CDR2 SYGVNS. CDR3 length equals 14 residues.